This entry lists 29 T cell receptor beta chains sequenced from one sample in a study of cytomegalovirus exposure and HLA in healthy donors. Primers: 60 Vbeta forward and 13 Jbeta reverse. Profiling relied on immunoSEQ multiplex PCR, and the TCRdb table lists in-frame clones only, not all of them. The sample carries 120,000 to 150,000 clones, 76% recorded once. What was sequenced was PBMCs. Source of these receptors: a man aged 18 to 30 in good health and CMV-seronegative.

The rearrangement links TRBV30 to TRBJ2-7, with D possibly matching TRBD1 (5 bases). V lost 5 bases to trimming and J lost 2 bases, with 22 bases between them. The CDR3 runs to 16 residues. Germline values: CDR1 GTSNPN, CDR2 SVGIG (reference sequence). CDR3 sequence: CAWDGATAGMPYEQYF. The CDR3, as DNA: TGTGCCTGGGATGGAGCGACGGCAGGGATGCCCTACGAGCAGTACTTC.

This clone has just one count. The chain uses TRBV7-4 and TRBJ2-7; TRBD2 might be the D (5 bases). V lost 7 bases and J 5 bases, leaving 12 bases between the germline ends. Germline V gene sequence: CDR1 SGHVT, CDR2 SQSDAQ. The CDR3 is made up of 12 amino acids. CDR3 residues: CASTWAGDEQYF. The CDR3 nucleotides are TGTGCCAGCACCTGGGCCGGGGACGAGCAGTACTTC.

This clone was counted between two and nine times. V is TRBV2 and J is TRBJ1-5; 8 bases are shared with TRBD1. Germline V gene lookup returns CDR1 SNHLY and CDR2 FYNNEI. Trimming removed 6 bases from V and 1 base from J; junction bases left unmatched: 5. The CDR3 runs to 15 residues. CDR3 sequence (DNA): TGTGCCAGCAGCGACAGGGGTCCGAGCAATCAGCCCCAGCATTTT. Protein sequence: CASSDRGPSNQPQHF.

J is TRBJ2-3 and V is TRBV6-6, with 7 bases that match TRBD2. The CDR3 sequence is 16 residues long. Germline assignment: CDR1 MNHNY and CDR2 SVGAGI (reference sequence). Germline trimming cut 6 bases from V and 1 base from J; bases unmatched to any gene: 10. In DNA form, the CDR3 reads TGTGCCAGCAGATCCAGACTAGCAGCGGGCACAGATACGCAGTATTTT. Translated: CASRSRLAAGTDTQYF.

This clone was seen a single time. CDR3: CSVEGSGVVGTQYF. The CDR3 coding sequence is TGCAGCGTTGAAGGTTCGGGGGTGGTGGGGACCCAGTACTTC. The rearrangement uses TRBV29-1 and TRBJ2-5; D perhaps matches TRBD2 (6 bases). V lost 1 base and J lost 7, with 16 bases in between. The CDR3 runs to 14 residues. Germline V gene sequence: CDR1 SQVTM, CDR2 ANQGSEA.

The rearrangement uses TRBV6-1 and TRBJ2-1; 7 nucleotides agree with TRBD1. CDR1 MNHNS and CDR2 SASEGT come from the germline V gene. The CDR3 covers 14 residues. Trimming cost V 8 bases and J 5 bases; bases outside gene matches: 9. The CDR3 reads CASRPITGDNEQFF. Here the CDR3 DNA reads TGTGCCAGCCGCCCAATTACAGGGGACAATGAGCAGTTCTTC.

The chain is built from TRBV11-2 and TRBJ2-2; TRBD1 matches 7 bases. The V and J ends lost 3 bases and 1 base, in that order; junction bases with no gene match: 5. This CDR3 has 16 amino acids. The germline CDR1 and CDR2 sequences are SGHAT and FQNNGV. CDR3 sequence (DNA): TGTGCCAGCAGCTTTCTTGGGACAGAGAACACCGGGGAGCTGTTTTTT. This translates into CASSFLGTENTGELFF. The entire variable domain, with the rest obtained from reference TRBV11-2 and TRBJ2-2, is as follows: EAGVAQSPRYKIIEKRQSVAFWCNPISGHATLYWYQQILGQGPKLLIQFQNNGVVDDSQLPKDRFSAERLKGVDSTLKIQPAKLEDSAVYLCASSFLGTENTGELFFGEGSRLTVL.

V usage is TRBV11-2 and J usage is TRBJ1-1, with 8 bases aligning to TRBD1. Germline V gene lookup returns CDR1 SGHAT and CDR2 FQNNGV. V trimming: 2 bases; J trimming: 4 bases; junction bases outside the gene matches: 3. The CDR3 has 14 amino acids. The CDR3 here is CASSLPGGLTEAFF. CDR3 sequence (DNA): TGTGCCAGCAGCTTACCAGGGGGCCTCACTGAAGCTTTCTTT.

The chain carries TRBV5-8 and TRBJ1-5; D possibly corresponds to TRBD1 (6 bases). V was clipped by 4 bases and J by 0 bases, with 11 bases between them. In germline, CDR1 is SGHTS, CDR2 YDEGEE. This CDR3 spans 15 amino acids. The CDR3: CASSRNRVSNQPQHF. The DNA of the CDR3 is TGTGCCAGCAGCAGGAACAGGGTTAGCAATCAGCCCCAGCATTTT.

The chain recombines TRBV5-8 with TRBJ1-1; 8 positions agree with TRBD1. The germline V gene encodes CDR1 SGHTS and CDR2 YDEGEE. There are 14 residues in the CDR3. Trimming at V came to 3 bases and at J to 9 bases, leaving 10 bases not matched to a gene. CDR3 in DNA: TGTGCCAGCAGCTGGACCGGGACAGGAGTCAAAGCTTTCTTT. Its protein is CASSWTGTGVKAFF.

The chain recombines TRBV5-6 with TRBJ2-5; 7 bases are shared with TRBD1. Matching the DNA end better, TRBJ2-7 makes the J call doubtful. CDR1 is SGHDT and CDR2 is YYEEEE in the germline V gene. There are 15 residues in the CDR3. The DNA of the CDR3 is TGTGCCAGCAGCTTGGGGGCCGGGACAGTCTACGAGCAGTACTTC. It encodes CASSLGAGTVYEQYF.

The DNA for the CDR3 is TGTGCCAGCAGTTTAGGCCTACCCCAGGGGGACGAGCAGTACTTC. Its protein is CASSLGLPQGDEQYF. The chain carries TRBV27 and TRBJ2-7, with TRBD1 identical over 7 bases. Germline V gene sequence: CDR1 MNHEY, CDR2 SMNVEV (reference sequence). This CDR3 comprises 15 residues. Trimming took 2 bases from V and 5 from J; bases not matched to a gene: 9.

This rearrangement joins TRBV11-1 to TRBJ1-5, with D possibly matching TRBD1 (6 bases). CDR3 length equals 15 residues. Germline V lookup: CDR1 SGHAT, CDR2 FQDESV (reference sequence). Between the trimmed V and J ends, which lost 1 base and 7 bases, there was a span of 14 bases. CDR3: CASSLGPGTSQPQHF. The CDR3 DNA reads TGTGCCAGCAGCTTAGGTCCAGGGACAAGCCAGCCCCAGCATTTT. The full variable domain, with the rest looked up from reference TRBV11-1 and TRBJ1-5, is EAEVAQSPRYKITEKSQAVAFWCDPISGHATLYWYRQILGQGPELLVQFQDESVVDDSQLPKDRFSAERLKGVDSTLKIQPAELGDSAMYLCASSLGPGTSQPQHFGDGTRLSIL.

In its sample, this clone was seen once. This chain connects TRBV28 to TRBJ1-1, with D tentatively TRBD1 (5 bases). The CDR3 has 13 amino acids. V lost 3 bases to trimming and J lost 1 base, with 6 bases between them. Germline lookup yields CDR1 MDHEN and CDR2 SYDVKM. Here the CDR3 reads CASSFRGNTEAFF. The CDR3, as DNA: TGTGCCAGCAGTTTTAGGGGGAACACTGAAGCTTTCTTT.

The V gene is TRBV7-9, the J gene TRBJ1-1; maybe TRBD1 (6 bases). V was pared by 2 bases and J by 4 bases, with 8 bases between. CDR1 and CDR2 from the germline V gene are SEHNR and FQNEAQ (reference sequence). CDR3 length: 13 amino acids. For the CDR3, the DNA is TGTGCCAGCAGCTTACTGGACAGCACTGAAGCTTTCTTT. It codes for CASSLLDSTEAFF.

The chain links TRBV7-8 to TRBJ2-5; the D gene is possibly TRBD1 (5 bases). V dropped 1 base and J dropped 12 bases, with 9 bases sitting between them. The germline V gene has CDR1 SGHVS and CDR2 FQNEAQ. The CDR3 sequence is 11 residues long. The CDR3 DNA is TGTGCCAGCAGCTTAGGTGCAGGGAAGTACTTC. Its protein product is CASSLGAGKYF. The variable domain in full, with the rest retrieved from reference TRBV7-8 and TRBJ2-5, is GAGVSQSPRYKVAKRGQDVALRCDPISGHVSLFWYQQALGQGPEFLTYFQNEAQLDKSGLPSDRFFAERPEGSVSTLKIQRTQQEDSAVYLCASSLGAGKYFGPGTRLLVL.

The rearrangement links TRBV27 to TRBJ1-1; 10 nucleotides match TRBD1. V trimming: 4 bases; J trimming: 1 base; junction bases outside the gene matches: 3. CDR1 and CDR2 (germline): MNHEY, SMNVEV (reference sequence). This CDR3 spans 15 amino acids. The CDR3 region has the DNA TGTGCCAGCAGTTCGCGACAGGGGGCGAACACTGAAGCTTTCTTT. Protein sequence: CASSSRQGANTEAFF.

This clone has more than one count but fewer than ten. The rearrangement links TRBV5-4 to TRBJ1-4; 8 nucleotides match TRBD1. The CDR3 is 16 residues long. V lost 4 bases and J lost 0; bases outside the gene matches: 5. Germline V gene lookup returns CDR1 SGHNT and CDR2 YYREEE (reference sequence). The CDR3 bases are TGTGCCAGCAGCGCGGACAGGGACGCAACTAATGAAAAACTGTTTTTT. Protein sequence: CASSADRDATNEKLFF.

The genes are TRBV18 and TRBJ1-2, with unresolved D. Germline values: CDR1 KGHSH, CDR2 LQKENI. V gave up 4 bases and J gave up 7 bases, with 22 bases separating them. This CDR3 has 16 amino acids. In DNA form, the CDR3 reads TGTGCCAGCTCACGACCAGAGAGTTTTCAAGAGGGTGGCTACACCTTC. Protein: CASSRPESFQEGGYTF.

The V call is TRBV28, the J call TRBJ2-5, with 8 bases aligning to TRBD2. V shed 5 bases, J shed 9 bases, and the junction held 14 bases outside the gene matches. The germline CDR1 and CDR2 sequences are MDHEN and SYDVKM. The CDR3 has 15 amino acids. CDR3 in DNA: TGTGCCAGCAGTCCCGCCTCGGGGGGGGCGGTTCCCCAGTACTTC. This sequence encodes CASSPASGGAVPQYF.

J is TRBJ1-4 and V is TRBV28; the D is unclear. CDR3 length equals 15 residues. Per germline, CDR1 MDHEN and CDR2 SYDVKM. V dropped 5 bases and J dropped 0 bases, with 10 bases sitting between them. The CDR3 bases are TGTGCCAGCAGTCAAAGCGGAGCAACTAATGAAAAACTGTTTTTT. This encodes CASSQSGATNEKLFF.

In DNA form, the CDR3 reads TGTGCCAGCATCCCCAGACTAGCGGGAGGAGATACGCAGTATTTT. Residues: CASIPRLAGGDTQYF. This rearrangement joins TRBV2 to TRBJ2-3, with TRBD2 matching 13 bases. The CDR3 is 15 amino acids. Germline V gene sequence: CDR1 SNHLY, CDR2 FYNNEI. J gave up 5 bases and V 7 bases, and 6 bases lay outside the gene matches.

This rearrangement joins TRBV29-1 to TRBJ2-2; D possibly corresponds to TRBD2 (5 bases). Germline CDR1 and CDR2: SQVTM and ANQGSEA. V dropped 4 bases and J dropped 1 base, with 10 bases sitting between them. The CDR3 sequence is 14 residues long. The CDR3 loop reads CSVGQRKNTGELFF. CDR3 DNA sequence: TGCAGCGTTGGCCAGCGGAAGAACACCGGGGAGCTGTTTTTT.

The rearrangement joins TRBV27 to TRBJ2-6; TRBD1 matches at 11 bases. The CDR3 extends over 18 amino acids. CDR1 is MNHEY, CDR2 SMNVEV, per germline (reference sequence). V trimming: 4 bases; J trimming: 2 bases; junction bases outside the gene matches: 7. CDR3 sequence reads: CASSSWTGGGPGANVLTF. Written as DNA, the CDR3 is TGTGCCAGCAGTTCATGGACAGGGGGCGGCCCTGGGGCCAACGTCCTGACTTTC. Filled out from reference TRBV27 and TRBJ2-6, the complete variable domain reads EAQVTQNPRYLITVTGKKLTVTCSQNMNHEYMSWYRQDPGLGLRQIYYSMNVEVTDKGDVPEGYKVSRKEKRNFPLILESPSPNQTSLYFCASSSWTGGGPGANVLTFGAGSRLTVL.

This chain joins TRBV9 and TRBJ2-7; TRBD2 matches 12 bases. V lost 4 bases and J lost 0; bases outside the gene matches: 2. From germline, CDR1 is SGDLS and CDR2 YYNGEE. This CDR3 comprises 15 residues. This CDR3 reads CASSQGLAGSYEQYF. CDR3 nucleotide sequence: TGTGCCAGCAGCCAGGGACTAGCGGGCTCCTACGAGCAGTACTTC.

The gene calls are TRBV7-9 and TRBJ1-5; D not certain. The CDR3 sequence is 15 residues long. Per germline, CDR1 SEHNR and CDR2 FQNEAQ (reference sequence). V shed 3 bases and J shed 0 bases, with 9 bases lying between them. The CDR3 coding sequence is TGTGCCAGCAGCTTGACACCAGATAGCAATCAGCCCCAGCATTTT. Translation gives CASSLTPDSNQPQHF.

The V gene is TRBV5-6, the J gene TRBJ2-3, with 12 bases lining up with TRBD2. The CDR3 has 16 residues. The junction had 9 bases not matched to a gene; V was cut back by 4 bases and J by 6 bases. Looked up from germline, CDR1 is SGHDT and CDR2 is YYEEEE. The CDR3 here is CASSLTSGRHTDTQYF. Here the CDR3 DNA reads TGTGCCAGCAGCCTGACTAGCGGGAGACATACGGATACGCAGTATTTT.

The chain has TRBV5-1 and TRBJ2-4, with 10 bases aligning to TRBD1. J gave up 5 bases and V 5 bases, and 7 bases lay outside the gene matches. The CDR3 length is 15 residues. Per the germline V gene, CDR1 is SGHRS and CDR2 is YFSETQ. This CDR3 reads CASRKRTGGENIQYF. The DNA of the CDR3 is TGCGCCAGCAGAAAGCGGACAGGGGGGGAAAACATTCAGTACTTC.

In this sample, this clone turned up once. This chain connects TRBV10-3 to TRBJ1-1; D is perhaps TRBD1 (6 bases). The V gene lost 6 bases and the J gene lost 4 bases, with 18 bases spanning the gap. In germline, CDR1 is ENHRY, CDR2 SYGVKD. This CDR3 spans 15 amino acids. In nucleotides, the CDR3 is TGTGCCATCAGGGATGGCCAGGGGATGGGCACTGAAGCTTTCTTT. Amino acids: CAIRDGQGMGTEAFF.